This TCR beta chain was observed in a study of blood T cell repertoires in COVID-19 (dated by TCRdb to about 2020). The study in broad terms: Samples from collaborators originated in the United States, Italy and Spain and spanned both the acute and convalescent phases of COVID-19. The prospective study material was composed of cDNA or gDNA derived from T cells, B-cell-depleted T cells, or PBMCs. Subjects who had been exposed to COVID-19, were actively infected with it, or had recovered from it provided the deeply sampled blood TCRbeta repertoires that made up the dataset. A freely available public database, intended as a resource for researchers studying the immune response to SARS-CoV-2, is where the repertoires were released. Samples were obtained from the ongoing ImmuneRACE study (first 160 participants) and from 1,254 subjects provided by 6 global collaborators. The sample metadata nearly always contained a de-identified subject ID, COVID-19 status, age in years and sex. Where available, HLA class I and class II types were taken from metadata supplied by the sample provider and were not determined by assay-based typing. Results and caveats for the whole study, not just this receptor: The amount of clinical and demographic metadata varied by source and participant and was provided uncurated.

As for this clone: It lacks a known antigen. Qualities for individual bases were not recorded, and no much larger clone is one base off.

TCRbeta CDR3 regions were amplified from genomic DNA by means of the immunoSEQ Assay, a bias-controlled multiplex PCR. In the original analysis: The number of nucleated cells in each sample was estimated from the amplification of reference gene primers within the assay. To quantify the absolute abundance of each unique TCRbeta CDR3 rearrangement, sequence reads were collapsed and filtered. For each sample, productive Simpson clonality was calculated as the square root of Simpson's diversity index over productive rearrangements. Entries here come from immuneACCESS through TCRdb and include only in-frame sequences with V and J called. Some clones fail to appear in such tables; in the studies checked, an unresolved V gene covers under half of the shortfall, and the cause of the remainder is unknown. Clonal size and the V and J genes are those of that table, whereas D and trimming came from the DNA. Across this sample there are about 210,000 clones, with approximately 85% seen only once. Of the sample, 6.5% to 9% is held by the ten largest clones.

Collaborating institutions collected whole blood in K2EDTA tubes following their own protocols. For TCRbeta analysis, collaborators shipped samples as frozen whole blood, isolated PBMCs, or DNA extracted from either of those sample types. The junction shows trimming of 6 bases on V and 2 bases on J, plus 17 bases between the germline ends. From the cysteine through the phenylalanine, the CDR3 covers 17 amino acids. Only the CDR3 portion is preserved as DNA: 51 bases, with reading frame beginning at the first base. The germline V gene yields SNHLY for CDR1 and FYNNEI for CDR2. The sequence came from a woman between 45 and 60 years old with active or convalescent COVID-19. The chain is made from TRBV2 and TRBJ2-6; perhaps TRBD1 is the D gene, with 6 bases matching. The sequencing sample was made of peripheral blood. The CDR3 reads CASSRDTTAAGANVLTF. The sequenced DNA is TGTGCCAGCAGCCGGGACACGACTGCCGCTGGGGCCAACGTCCTGACTTTC.